A few counts support the clone carrying this T cell receptor (beta chain). TCRdb re-analysed the 5' RACE reads in MiXCR, keeping a single row per CDR3 protein. Of 350,000 to 450,000 distinct CDR3 sequences in the sample, about 6% were seen once. The germline V gene encodes CDR1 SGHDT and CDR2 YYEEEE. CDR3 length: 15 amino acids. Trimming removed 3 bases from V and 7 bases from J; junction bases left unmatched: 9. This record belongs to a study of T cells after yellow fever vaccination. Sequencing used PBMCs, obtained 5 days after the yellow fever booster vaccination. The chain recombines TRBV5-6 with TRBJ2-1; 8 nucleotides align to TRBD2. The receptor comes from a man between 25 and 39 years old who received the YFV17D yellow fever vaccine. This CDR3 reads CASSYTSGGWNEQFF. CDR3 nucleotides: TGTGCCAGCAGCTACACTAGCGGCGGATGGAATGAGCAGTTCTTC. Filled out from reference TRBV5-6 and TRBJ2-1, the complete variable domain reads DAGVTQSPTHLIKTRGQQVTLRCSPKSGHDTVSWYQQALGQGPQFIFQYYEEEERQRGNFPDRFSGHQFPNYSSELNVNALLLGDSALYLCASSYTSGGWNEQFFGPGTRLTVL.